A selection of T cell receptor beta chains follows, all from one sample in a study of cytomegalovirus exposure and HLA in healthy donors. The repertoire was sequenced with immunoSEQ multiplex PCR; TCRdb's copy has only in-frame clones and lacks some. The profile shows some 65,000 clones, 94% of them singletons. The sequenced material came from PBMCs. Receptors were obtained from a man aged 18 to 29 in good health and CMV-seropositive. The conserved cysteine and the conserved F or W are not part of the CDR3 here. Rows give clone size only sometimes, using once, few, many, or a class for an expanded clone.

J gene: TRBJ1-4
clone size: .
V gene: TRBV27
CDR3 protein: ASSRDRGSEKLF

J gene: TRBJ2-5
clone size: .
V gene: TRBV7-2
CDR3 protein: ASSLSVSSRYTQY

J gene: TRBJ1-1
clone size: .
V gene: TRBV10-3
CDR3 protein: AISESPGTEAF

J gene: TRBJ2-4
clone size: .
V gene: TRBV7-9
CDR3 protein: ASSLWGPRQNIQY

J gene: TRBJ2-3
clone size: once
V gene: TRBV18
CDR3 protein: ASSEPGQFKDTQY

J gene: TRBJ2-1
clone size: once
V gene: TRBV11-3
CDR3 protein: ASSPGQGSSDEQF

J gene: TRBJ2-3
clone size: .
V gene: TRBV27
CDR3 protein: ASSPNPGLAGDTQY

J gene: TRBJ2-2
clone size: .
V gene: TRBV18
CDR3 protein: ASSGQGNTGELF

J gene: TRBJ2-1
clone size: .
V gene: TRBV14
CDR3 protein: ASRQGGVSEQF

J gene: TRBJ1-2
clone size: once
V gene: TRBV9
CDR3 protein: ASSVEIGTGTYGYT

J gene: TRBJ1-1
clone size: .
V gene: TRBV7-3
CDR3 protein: ASAFGQGDTEAF

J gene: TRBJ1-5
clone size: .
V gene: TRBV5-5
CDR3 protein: ASSYGAGPNQPQH

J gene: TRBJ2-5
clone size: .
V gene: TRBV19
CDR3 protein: ASSLRGKATQETQY

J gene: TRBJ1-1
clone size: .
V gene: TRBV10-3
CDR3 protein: ATDYGGTEAF

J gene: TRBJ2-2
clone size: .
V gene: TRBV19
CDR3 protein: ASSSGLVAIVYTGELF

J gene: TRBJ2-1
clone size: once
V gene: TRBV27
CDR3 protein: ASSQAGGYRHEQF

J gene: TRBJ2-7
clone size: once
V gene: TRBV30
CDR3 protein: AWSMAGRNYEQY

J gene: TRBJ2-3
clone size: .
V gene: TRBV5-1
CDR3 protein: ASSGHNTDTQY

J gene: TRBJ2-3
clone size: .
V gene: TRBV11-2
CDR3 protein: ASREAGGPVNTQY

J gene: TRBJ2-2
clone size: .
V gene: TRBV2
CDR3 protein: ASSELGAGGSNGELF

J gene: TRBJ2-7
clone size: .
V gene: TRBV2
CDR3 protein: ASRIQGASDEQY

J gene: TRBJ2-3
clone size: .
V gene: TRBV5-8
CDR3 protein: ASPIQESTDTQY

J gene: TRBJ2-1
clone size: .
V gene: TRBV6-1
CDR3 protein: ASSEAAGGANEQF

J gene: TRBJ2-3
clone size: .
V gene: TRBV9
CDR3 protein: ASSPGQGRSTDTQY

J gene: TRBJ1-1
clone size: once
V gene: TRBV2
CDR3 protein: ASSEAAHAGEGNTEAF

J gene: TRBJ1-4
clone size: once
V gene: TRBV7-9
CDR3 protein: ASTLSGQTNEKLF

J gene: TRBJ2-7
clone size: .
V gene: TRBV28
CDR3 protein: ASRQPGLAGDGEQY

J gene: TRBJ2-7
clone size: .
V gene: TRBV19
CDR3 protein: ASSLTDSYEQY

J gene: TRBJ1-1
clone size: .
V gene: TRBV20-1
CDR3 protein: SARENTEAF

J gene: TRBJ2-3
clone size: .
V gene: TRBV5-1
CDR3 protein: ASSTGLAASTDTQY

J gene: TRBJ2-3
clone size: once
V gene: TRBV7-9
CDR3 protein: ASTHSPPPTDTQY

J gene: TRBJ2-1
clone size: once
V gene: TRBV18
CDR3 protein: ASSPRLAGDNEQF

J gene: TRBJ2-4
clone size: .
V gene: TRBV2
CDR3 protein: ASSEDFIAKNIQY

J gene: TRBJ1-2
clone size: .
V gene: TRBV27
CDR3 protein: ASSLNWETPGQDYGYT

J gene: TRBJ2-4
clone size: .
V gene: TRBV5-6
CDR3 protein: ASSLTGLIYIQY

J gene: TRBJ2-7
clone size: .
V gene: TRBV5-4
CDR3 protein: ASSLERGSSYEQY

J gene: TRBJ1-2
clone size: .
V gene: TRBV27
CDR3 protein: ASSSQDRRYGYT

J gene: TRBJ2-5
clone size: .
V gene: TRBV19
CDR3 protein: ASSWEGTGTSETQY

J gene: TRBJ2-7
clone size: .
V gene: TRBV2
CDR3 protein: ASSDIWLAGPPREQY

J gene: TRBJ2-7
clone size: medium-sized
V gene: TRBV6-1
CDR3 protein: ASSEALQRGGSYEQY

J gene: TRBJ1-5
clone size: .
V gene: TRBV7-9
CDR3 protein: ASSLAGLSNQPQH

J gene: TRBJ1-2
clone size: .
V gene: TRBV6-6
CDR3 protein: ASCGTGGDYGYT

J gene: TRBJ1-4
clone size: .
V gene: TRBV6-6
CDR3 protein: ASSYEATGGGEKLF

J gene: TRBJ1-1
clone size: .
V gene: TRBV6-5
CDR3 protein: ASSYSQYTEAF

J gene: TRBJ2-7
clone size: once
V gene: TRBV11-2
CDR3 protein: ASSFMGAPYEQY

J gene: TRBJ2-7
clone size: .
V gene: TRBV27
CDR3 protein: ASSLATGGGPSYEQY

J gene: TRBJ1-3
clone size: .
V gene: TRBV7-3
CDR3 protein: ASSLGGNGNTIY

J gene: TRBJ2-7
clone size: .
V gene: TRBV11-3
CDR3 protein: ASTRTGGEQY

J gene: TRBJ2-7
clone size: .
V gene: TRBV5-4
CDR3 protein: ASSLDQASYEQY

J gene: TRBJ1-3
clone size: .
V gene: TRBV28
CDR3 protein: ASRESRGGGNTIY

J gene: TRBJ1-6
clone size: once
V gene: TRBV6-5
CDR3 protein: ASRMQGIENSPLH

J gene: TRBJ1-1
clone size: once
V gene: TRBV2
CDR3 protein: ASRRTLNTEAF

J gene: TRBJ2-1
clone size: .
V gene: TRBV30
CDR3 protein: AWSVRGPSSYNEQF